These 14 T cell receptor beta chains were sequenced from one sample in a study of shared clonotypes between healthy human individuals. Produced via immunoSEQ multiplex PCR; TCRdb's table is partial and in-frame only. The table includes roughly 320,000 clones, about nine tenths detected once. Sequenced material: memory CD8+ T cells sorted from blood. Described subset: CD45RO+ cells pooled with CCR7-negative TemRA cells. Receptors originate from a young man in good health.

The chain joins TRBV4-1 to TRBJ1-2; D is uncertain. The CDR3 is 13 amino acids. From germline, CDR1 is MGHRA and CDR2 YSYEKL. V gave up 1 base and J gave up 4 bases, with 7 bases separating them. As DNA, the CDR3 is TGCGCCAGCAGCCAAGGGCGGGTCTATGGCTACACCTTC. Translation: CASSQGRVYGYTF.

The V call is TRBV27, the J call TRBJ2-7, with 11 bases fitting TRBD2. The ends lost 5 bases at V and 5 bases at J; junction bases unmatched: 5. Germline loops: CDR1 MNHEY, CDR2 SMNVEV (reference sequence). CDR3 length: 14 residues. CDR3 in amino acids: CASSLLAGADEQYF. The CDR3 coding sequence is TGTGCCAGCAGTCTACTAGCGGGAGCTGACGAGCAGTACTTC.

CDR3 sequence (DNA): TGCGCCAGCAGCTTGTTCACTAGCGGGAGCCCAGATACGCAGTATTTT. Amino acids: CASSLFTSGSPDTQYF. The J gene is TRBJ2-3, the V gene TRBV5-1, with 11 bases identical to TRBD2. This CDR3 has 16 amino acids. The ends lost 1 base at V and 4 bases at J; junction bases unmatched: 5. Germline lookup yields CDR1 SGHRS and CDR2 YFSETQ.

This chain links TRBV5-1 with TRBJ1-6; D is possibly TRBD1 (6 bases). CDR1 is SGHRS, CDR2 YFSETQ, per germline. CDR3 length equals 15 residues. Trimming stripped 4 bases from V and 9 bases from J, with 17 bases between. CDR3 sequence reads: CASSRTAVLGSPLHF. The DNA for the CDR3 is TGCGCCAGCAGCAGGACAGCCGTCTTAGGTTCACCCCTCCACTTT. Looking up the rest from reference TRBV5-1 and TRBJ1-6 gives the full variable domain: KAGVTQTPRYLIKTRGQQVTLSCSPISGHRSVSWYQQTPGQGLQFLFEYFSETQRNKGNFPGRFSGRQFSNSRSEMNVSTLELGDSALYLCASSRTAVLGSPLHFGNGTRLTVT.

The J gene is TRBJ2-2, the V gene TRBV5-6; no definite D call. The CDR3 spans 13 residues. Germline-derived CDR1 and CDR2 are SGHDT and YYEEEE. Trimming pared 0 bases from V and 6 bases from J, leaving 6 bases between. The DNA of the CDR3 is TGTGCCAGCAGCTTGGTGACCGCCGGGGAGCTGTTTTTT. Its translation is CASSLVTAGELFF.

This clone was found many times. This sequence joins TRBV6-1 and TRBJ1-1; TRBD1 is a possible D gene (6 bases). V was shortened by 4 bases and J by 0 bases, with 9 bases between the two germline ends. Germline assignment: CDR1 MNHNS and CDR2 SASEGT. This CDR3 is built from 14 residues. For the CDR3, the DNA is TGTGCCAGCAGTGGGACAGCAGTGAACACTGAAGCTTTCTTT. Amino acids: CASSGTAVNTEAFF.

In this sample, this clone turned up many times. V usage is TRBV13 and J usage is TRBJ2-5; the match to TRBD2 covers 14 bases. Germline assignment: CDR1 PRHDT and CDR2 FYEKMQ (reference sequence). The CDR3 contains 16 residues. V lost 3 bases to trimming and J lost 5 bases; unmatched junction nucleotides: 5. The CDR3 sequence is CASSFGTSGSLETQYF. The CDR3 DNA is TGTGCCAGCAGCTTCGGGACTAGCGGGAGTCTGGAGACCCAGTACTTC.

With respect to this clone: This specimen includes other DNA sequences encoding the same CDR3. V usage is TRBV6-1 and J usage is TRBJ1-2; no clear D gene. This CDR3 comprises 14 residues. The germline V and J ends were trimmed by 0 bases and 2 bases, with 7 bases remaining between them. Germline-derived CDR1 and CDR2 are MNHNS and SASEGT. Here the CDR3 reads CASSEAGGNYGYTF. CDR3 sequence (DNA): TGTGCCAGCAGTGAAGCCGGCGGAAACTATGGCTACACCTTC.

The chain is built from TRBV7-8 and TRBJ2-5; unclear D gene. V lost 5 bases to trimming and J lost 9 bases, with 7 bases between them. There are 10 residues in the CDR3. The germline CDR1 and CDR2 sequences are SGHVS and FQNEAQ. CDR3 protein: CASSLTSQYF. Here the CDR3 DNA reads TGTGCCAGCAGCCTGACCTCCCAGTACTTC.

The gene calls are TRBV29-1 and TRBJ2-7; D possibly corresponds to TRBD2 (6 bases). This CDR3 spans 12 amino acids. Germline CDR1 reads SQVTM; CDR2 reads ANQGSEA. Trimming left V 1 base short and J 6 bases short, with 10 bases between. CDR3 amino acids: CSVEAEGTEQYF. In DNA, the CDR3 is TGCAGCGTTGAAGCGGAGGGTACCGAGCAGTACTTC.

The CDR3 reads CASSLRQGAYYGYTF. Here the CDR3 DNA reads TGCGCCAGCAGCCTTCGACAGGGGGCTTACTATGGCTACACCTTC. The chain carries TRBV4-1 and TRBJ1-2, with 10 bases matching TRBD1. The germline gives CDR1 MGHRA, CDR2 YSYEKL. CDR3 length: 15 amino acids. With V trimmed by 4 bases and J by 3 bases, 5 bases remained unmatched.

This chain uses TRBV27 with TRBJ2-7; a possible D gene is TRBD2 (6 bases). V lost 8 bases and J 3 bases, leaving 20 bases between the germline ends. The germline CDR1 and CDR2 sequences are MNHEY and SMNVEV (reference sequence). This CDR3 spans 15 amino acids. The CDR3 here is CASPRSGDVNYEQYF. The CDR3 DNA is TGTGCCAGCCCGAGATCGGGGGACGTAAACTACGAGCAGTACTTC.

The chain combines TRBV28 with TRBJ1-2; TRBD1 might be the D (6 bases). V lost 8 bases and J lost 4, with 23 bases in between. The CDR3 spans 16 residues. The germline V gene has CDR1 MDHEN and CDR2 SYDVKM. The CDR3: CASPKGDTSVGYGYTF. The CDR3, as DNA: TGTGCCAGCCCAAAAGGGGACACCTCAGTCGGCTATGGCTACACCTTC.

This clone appeared a single time. The chain employs TRBV7-2 and TRBJ2-1, with D possibly matching TRBD1 (6 bases). Germline CDR1 and CDR2: SGHTA and FQGNSA. The CDR3 totals 15 residues. V was trimmed by 6 bases and J by 3 bases, leaving 15 bases between them. The CDR3 DNA sequence: TGTGCCAGCAGAAATCAGGGGCTTTTCTACAATGAGCAGTTCTTC. Its protein product is CASRNQGLFYNEQFF.